This T cell receptor (beta chain) was identified in a study of post-analysis software for immune sequencing data. Tagging with unique molecular identifiers was a feature of the TCR beta cDNA libraries. TCRdb processed the PCR reads anew with MiXCR; each CDR3 protein has one entry. The table lists about 770,000 distinct CDR3 sequences, 46% of them singletons. This clonotype has a single count. Material: blood. This receptor was taken from a girl under 18 with multiple sclerosis.

The CDR3 loop reads CASSYIRNTEAFF. The CDR3 coding sequence is TGTGCCAGCAGTTATATAAGGAACACTGAAGCTTTCTTT. J is TRBJ1-1 and V is TRBV6-2 or TRBV6-3; D is undetermined. Germline V CDR1 and CDR2: MNHEY, SVGEGT. The V end was cut by 3 bases, the J end by 1 base, with 6 bases between. The CDR3 is 13 residues long.